The 3 T cell receptor beta chains reported below all come from one sample, sequenced in a study of cytomegalovirus exposure and HLA in healthy donors. The primer mix had 60 Vbeta and 13 Jbeta primers. The repertoire was sequenced with immunoSEQ multiplex PCR; TCRdb's copy has only in-frame clones and lacks some. The sample lists about 160,000 clones; 86% were seen once. Sequencing was carried out using PBMCs. All receptors come from a woman aged 18-29 years in good health and CMV-seronegative.

This chain uses TRBV21-1 with TRBJ2-7; whether TRBD2, the table's D call, matches the DNA was not checked. TRBV21-1 is termed a pseudogene. This CDR3 has 19 amino acids. The CDR3 region is CASSKAEAGAGPHQYEQYF. The CDR3, as DNA: TGTGCCAGCAGCAAAGCGGAAGCGGGAGCCGGTCCCCACCAGTACGAGCAGTACTTC.

The chain has TRBV6-1 and TRBJ1-1; weak D call: TRBD1 (6 bases). The V gene lost 7 bases and the J gene lost 3 bases, with 12 bases spanning the gap. Germline CDR1 is MNHNS and CDR2 is SASEGT. This CDR3 region has 13 residues. DNA of the CDR3: TGTGCCAGCATCGGTGGACAGTACACTGAAGCTTTCTTT. Translating gives CASIGGQYTEAFF.

A note on this clone: The conserved phenylalanine or tryptophan is not found at the CDR3 terminus, so this likely reflects a read error. J is TRBJ1-5 and V is TRBV28; 8 bases line up with TRBD1. Germline V lookup: CDR1 MDHEN, CDR2 SYDVKM. The CDR3 consists of 15 residues. The ends lost 5 bases at V and 2 bases at J; junction bases unmatched: 5. The CDR3, as DNA: TGTGCCAGCAGTGGTGCGGGACAGGGCAATCAGCCCCAGCATTCT. It yields the protein CASSGAGQGNQPQHS.